This TCR beta chain appears in the sequencing data of a study of long-term antiretroviral therapy in people with HIV. Version v3.0 of the immunoSEQ assay was performed at survey level. Assay: immunoSEQ multiplex PCR; the TCRdb copy retains only in-frame clones and omits some. Of about 19,000 clones listed, 79% were seen once; the top ten hold 5% to 7%. The sample here was unsorted PBMCs, taken at the start of antiretroviral therapy, before treatment. This TCR was recovered from a man between 18 and 35 years old with HIV.

DNA for the CDR3: TGCGCCAGCAGCTTCCTAGCTAGCGGGAACTACAATGAGCAGTTCTTC. Protein: CASSFLASGNYNEQFF. The chain has TRBV5-1 and TRBJ2-1; 9 bases agree with TRBD2. CDR1 SGHRS and CDR2 YFSETQ come from the germline V gene. CDR3 length equals 16 residues. With V trimmed by 2 bases and J by 3 bases, 6 bases remained unmatched.